This TCR beta chain derives from a study of radiation and T cells in renal cell carcinoma (dated by TCRdb to the early 2020s). In terms of the full investigation: Samples were obtained from a clinical trial, in which 15 Gy stereotactic body radiation therapy was delivered to primary renal cell carcinomas and nephrectomy was performed 4 weeks later. In total, some 52 samples underwent TCR beta sequencing: roughly 26 tumors plus 27 peripheral blood samples. Across all 50 or so samples, around 4,000,000 unique CDR3 nucleotide sequences, encoding roughly 3 million unique CDR3 amino acid sequences, were identified. What the study reported, not specific to this receptor: With a single-armed trial design, the study had no way to address how radiation dose or scheduling affects the TCR repertoire. An increase in top tumor clonotypes in blood was observed from baseline to 2 weeks post-radiation, followed by contraction by 4 weeks, which was taken to suggest transient expansion of tumor-resident clones. Blood repertoire dynamics were not followed beyond 4 weeks after treatment. Because pretreatment tumor biopsies were not available, the study could not determine whether clonotypes were already present within the tumor at baseline.

Measured from the cysteine to the phenylalanine, the CDR3 is 18 residues long. The only DNA kept is the CDR3, 54 bases in frame from the first base. Per the germline V gene, SGHRS is the CDR1 and YFSETQ is the CDR2. The V end gives up 4 bases and the J end 6 bases, leaving 19 bases in the junction not matched to a gene. TCR beta libraries were generated from genomic DNA with the immunoSEQ kit, following the manufacturer's recommendations. Library preparation used a first multiplex PCR with proprietary primers, then a second PCR adding unique barcodes, with bead cleanups after each round. A positive control reaction and a negative control reaction, both provided in the kit, were run with every batch of samples. The final libraries were assessed on an Agilent 4200 TapeStation D1000 ScreenTape, pooled by volume, and quantified by qPCR. Sequencing ran on an Illumina NextSeq500 with a MidOutput 150-cycle cartridge, using 156 Read1 and 15 Index1 cycles with kit custom primers. The pooled library was loaded at around 1.1 pM with about 21% PhiX control spiked in. Under the source paper's analysis protocol: Vendor-processed data were analyzed in R, and a clonotype was defined as all T cells sharing the same CDR3 nucleotide sequence. In the clone abundance analyses, frequencies in each sample were normalized to that sample's 10,000 most abundant clones. Public T cell clones, which averaged fewer than five per sample, were removed prior to analysis. Tumor-enriched clonotypes and baseline blood-enriched clonotypes were defined as those with an abundance difference of at least 32-fold between compartments. Clonotypes expanded or contracted between blood time points were identified with a beta-binomial differential abundance model. Similarity between tumor and blood repertoires was quantified using the Baroni-Urbani and Buser coefficient, and groups were compared with two-tailed Wilcoxon tests in R. TCRdb took this table from immuneACCESS and kept in-frame rearrangements with V and J called. Such tables lack part of the clones; where checked against another copy, unresolved V genes explain under half of the gap, and the rest is unexplained. From that table come the V and J calls and clone size; the DNA was used to work out D and trimming. The table for this sample lists 150,000 or so clones; approximately 90% of them were counted only once. The ten largest make up about 4.3% of the sample.

The sample's time point label is to be understood as: baseline pretreatment blood. In the paper's terms, the treatment or condition label means: 15 Gy SBRT to primary tumor, nephrectomy 4 weeks later. To follow tumor-enriched clonotypes, serial peripheral blood was collected from radiation-treated patients at baseline and at 2 weeks and 4 weeks after SBRT. Every patient's renal cell carcinoma showed clear cell pathology. Genomic DNA for TCR sequencing was prepared using the QIAamp DNA Blood Mini Kit (Qiagen). Samples were included in the analyses only if all quality control checks were passed. As regards this clone: This clone's antigen is unknown. No much larger clone exists at a distance of one base, and base qualities are not known.

Specimen: blood, collected from a patient whose treatment included radiotherapy and nephrectomy. The chain uses TRBV5-1 and TRBJ2-3, with TRBD2 identical over 8 junction bases. The receptor comes from a woman in her seventies with renal cell carcinoma. For the CDR3, the sequence is CASSPGLRGVPEPDTQYF. The DNA sequence follows: TGCGCCAGCAGCCCCGGTTTGCGGGGGGTCCCCGAGCCGGATACGCAGTATTTT.